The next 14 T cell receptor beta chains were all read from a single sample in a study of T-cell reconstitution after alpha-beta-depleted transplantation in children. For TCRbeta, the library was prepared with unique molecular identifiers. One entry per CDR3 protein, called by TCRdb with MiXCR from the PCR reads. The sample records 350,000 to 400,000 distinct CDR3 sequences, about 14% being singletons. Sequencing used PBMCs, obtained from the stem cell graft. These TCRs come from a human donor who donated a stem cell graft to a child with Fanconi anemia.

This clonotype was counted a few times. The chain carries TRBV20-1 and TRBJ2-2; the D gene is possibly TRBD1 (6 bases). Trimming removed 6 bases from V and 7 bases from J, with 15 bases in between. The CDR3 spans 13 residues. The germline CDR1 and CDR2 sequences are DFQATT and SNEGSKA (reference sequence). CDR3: CSAIDRSIGELFF. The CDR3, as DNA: TGCAGTGCCATTGACAGGTCGATCGGGGAGCTGTTTTTT.

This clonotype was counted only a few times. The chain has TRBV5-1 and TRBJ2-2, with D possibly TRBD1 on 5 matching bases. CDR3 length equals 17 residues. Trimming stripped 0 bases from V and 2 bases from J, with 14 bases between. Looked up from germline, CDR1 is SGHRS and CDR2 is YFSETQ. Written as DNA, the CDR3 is TGCGCCAGCAGCTTGGCCCCAGGGTTAAGTAACACCGGGGAGCTGTTTTTT. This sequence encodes CASSLAPGLSNTGELFF.

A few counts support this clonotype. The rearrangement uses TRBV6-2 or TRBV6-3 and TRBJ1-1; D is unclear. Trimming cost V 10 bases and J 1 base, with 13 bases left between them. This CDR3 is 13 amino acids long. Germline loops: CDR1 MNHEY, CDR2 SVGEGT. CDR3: CANVDFWNTEAFF. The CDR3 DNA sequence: TGTGCCAACGTAGACTTTTGGAACACTGAAGCTTTCTTT.

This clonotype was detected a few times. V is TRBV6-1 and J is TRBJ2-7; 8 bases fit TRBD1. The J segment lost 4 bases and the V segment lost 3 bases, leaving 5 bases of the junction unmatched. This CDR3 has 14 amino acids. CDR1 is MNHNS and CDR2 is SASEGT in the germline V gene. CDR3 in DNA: TGTGCCAGCAGTGAGGCAGGGGGCGAATACGAGCAGTACGTC. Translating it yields CASSEAGGEYEQYV.

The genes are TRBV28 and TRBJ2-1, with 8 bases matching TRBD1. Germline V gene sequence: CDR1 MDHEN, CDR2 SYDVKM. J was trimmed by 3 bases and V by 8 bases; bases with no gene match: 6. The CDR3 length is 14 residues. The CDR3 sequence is CASLHGTGYNEQFF. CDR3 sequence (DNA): TGTGCCAGCCTCCACGGGACAGGCTACAATGAGCAGTTCTTC.

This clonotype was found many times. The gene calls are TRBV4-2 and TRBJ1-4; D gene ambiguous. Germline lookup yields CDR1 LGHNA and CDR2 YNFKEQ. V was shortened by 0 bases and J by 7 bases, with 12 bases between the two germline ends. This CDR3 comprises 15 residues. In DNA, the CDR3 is TGTGCCAGCAGCCAAGATCGGGGTAGCGGTGAAAAACTGTTTTTT. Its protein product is CASSQDRGSGEKLFF.

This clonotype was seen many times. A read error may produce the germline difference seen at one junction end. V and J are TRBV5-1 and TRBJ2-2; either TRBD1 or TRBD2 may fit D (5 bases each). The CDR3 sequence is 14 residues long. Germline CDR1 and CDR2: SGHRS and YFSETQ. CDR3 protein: CASSFGTATGELFF. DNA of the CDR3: TGTGCCAGCAGTTTCGGGACCGCCACCGGGGAGCTGTTTTTT.

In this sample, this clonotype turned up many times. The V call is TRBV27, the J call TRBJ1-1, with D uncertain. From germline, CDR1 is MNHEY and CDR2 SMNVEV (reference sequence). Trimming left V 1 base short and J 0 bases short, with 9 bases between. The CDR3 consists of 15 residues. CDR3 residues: CASSLYGDMNTEAFF. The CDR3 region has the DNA TGTGCCAGCAGTTTATACGGGGATATGAACACTGAAGCTTTCTTT.

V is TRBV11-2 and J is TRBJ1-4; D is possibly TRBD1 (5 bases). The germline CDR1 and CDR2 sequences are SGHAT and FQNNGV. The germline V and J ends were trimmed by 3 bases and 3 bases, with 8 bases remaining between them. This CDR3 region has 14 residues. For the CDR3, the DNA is TGTGCCAGCAGCTTCAGGGCACCTAATGAAAAACTGTTTTTT. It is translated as CASSFRAPNEKLFF.

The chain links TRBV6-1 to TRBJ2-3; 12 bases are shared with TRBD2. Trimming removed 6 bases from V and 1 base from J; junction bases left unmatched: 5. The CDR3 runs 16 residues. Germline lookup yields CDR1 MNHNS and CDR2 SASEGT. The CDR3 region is CASRARLAGGTDTQYF. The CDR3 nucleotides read TGTGCCAGCAGGGCCCGACTAGCGGGGGGCACAGATACGCAGTATTTT.

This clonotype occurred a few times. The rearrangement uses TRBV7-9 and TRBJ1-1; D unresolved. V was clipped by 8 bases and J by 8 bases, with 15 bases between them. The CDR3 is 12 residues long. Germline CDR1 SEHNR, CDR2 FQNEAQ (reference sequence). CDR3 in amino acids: CASAMLPKEAFF. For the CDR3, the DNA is TGTGCCAGCGCCATGCTTCCGAAGGAAGCTTTCTTT.

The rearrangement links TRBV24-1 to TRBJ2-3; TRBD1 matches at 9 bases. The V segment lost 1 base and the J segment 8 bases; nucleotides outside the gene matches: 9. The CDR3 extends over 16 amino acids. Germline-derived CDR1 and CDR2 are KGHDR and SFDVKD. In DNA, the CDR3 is TGTGCCACCAGTGATTTCCCGGGACAGGGAGTCCCTACGCAGTATTTT. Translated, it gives CATSDFPGQGVPTQYF.

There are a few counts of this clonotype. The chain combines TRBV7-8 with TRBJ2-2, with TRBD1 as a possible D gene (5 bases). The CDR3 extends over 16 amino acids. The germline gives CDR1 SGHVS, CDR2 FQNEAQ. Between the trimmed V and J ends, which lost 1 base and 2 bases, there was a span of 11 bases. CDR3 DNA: TGTGCCAGCAGCTTAGAATCGACAGCTAACACCGGGGAGCTGTTTTTT. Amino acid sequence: CASSLESTANTGELFF.

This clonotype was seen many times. The CDR3 DNA reads as TGTGCCAGCAGCTTAACCGGGACTGTGAATGAAAAACTGTTTTTT. Translated: CASSLTGTVNEKLFF. The chain has TRBV11-2 and TRBJ1-4; tentative D call: TRBD1 (5 bases). The CDR3 consists of 15 residues. V gave up 2 bases and J gave up 5 bases, with 12 bases separating them. Germline CDR1 and CDR2: SGHAT and FQNNGV.